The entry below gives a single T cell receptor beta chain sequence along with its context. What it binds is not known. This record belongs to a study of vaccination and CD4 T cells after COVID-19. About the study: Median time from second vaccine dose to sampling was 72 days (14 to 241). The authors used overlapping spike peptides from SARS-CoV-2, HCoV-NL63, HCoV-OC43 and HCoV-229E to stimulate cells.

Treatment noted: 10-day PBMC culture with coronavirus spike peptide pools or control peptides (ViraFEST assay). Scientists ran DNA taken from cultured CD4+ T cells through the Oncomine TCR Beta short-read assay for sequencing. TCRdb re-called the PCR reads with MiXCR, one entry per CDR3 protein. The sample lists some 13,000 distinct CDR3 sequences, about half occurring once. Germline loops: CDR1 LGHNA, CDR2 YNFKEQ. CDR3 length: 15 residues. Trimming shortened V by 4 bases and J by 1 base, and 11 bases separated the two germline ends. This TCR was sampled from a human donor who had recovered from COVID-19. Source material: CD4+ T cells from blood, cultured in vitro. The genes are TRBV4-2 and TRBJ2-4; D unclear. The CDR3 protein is CASSPKEWAKNIQYF. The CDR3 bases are TGTGCCAGCAGCCCGAAAGAGTGGGCCAAAAACATTCAGTACTTC.